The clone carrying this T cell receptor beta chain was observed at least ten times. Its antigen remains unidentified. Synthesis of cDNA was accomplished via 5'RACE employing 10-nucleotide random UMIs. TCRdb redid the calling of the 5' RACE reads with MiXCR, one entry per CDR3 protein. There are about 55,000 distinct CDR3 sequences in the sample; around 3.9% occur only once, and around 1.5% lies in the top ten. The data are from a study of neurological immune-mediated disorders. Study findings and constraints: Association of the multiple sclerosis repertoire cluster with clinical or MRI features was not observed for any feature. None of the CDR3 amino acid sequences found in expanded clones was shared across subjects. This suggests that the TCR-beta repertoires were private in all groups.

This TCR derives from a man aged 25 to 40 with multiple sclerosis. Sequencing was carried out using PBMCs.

The CDR3 coding sequence is TGTGCCAGCAGCCCTACTGTTGGGGGTTCCTACGAGCAGTACTTC. Protein: CASSPTVGGSYEQYF. The chain uses TRBV11-2 and TRBJ2-7; D is perhaps TRBD1 or TRBD2 (5 bases each). V lost 5 bases to trimming and J lost 1 base, with 15 bases between them. Germline V gene lookup returns CDR1 SGHAT and CDR2 FQNNGV. The CDR3 has 15 amino acids.